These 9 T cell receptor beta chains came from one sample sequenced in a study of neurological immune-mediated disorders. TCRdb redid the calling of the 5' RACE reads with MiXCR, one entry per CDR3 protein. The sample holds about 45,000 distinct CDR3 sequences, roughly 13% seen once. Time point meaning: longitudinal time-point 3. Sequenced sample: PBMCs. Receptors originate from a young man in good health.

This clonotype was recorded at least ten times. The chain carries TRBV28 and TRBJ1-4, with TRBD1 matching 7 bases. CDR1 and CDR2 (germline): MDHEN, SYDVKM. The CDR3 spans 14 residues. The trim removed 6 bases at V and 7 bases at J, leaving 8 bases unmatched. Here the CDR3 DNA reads TGTGCCAGCAGGACAGGGCCAATGAGTGAAAAACTGTTTTTT. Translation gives CASRTGPMSEKLFF. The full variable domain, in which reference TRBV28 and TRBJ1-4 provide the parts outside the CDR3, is DVKVTQSSRYLVKRTGEKVFLECVQDMDHENMFWYRQDPGLGLRLIYFSYDVKMKEKGDIPEGYSVSREKKERFSLILESASTNQTSMYLCASRTGPMSEKLFFGSGTQLSVL.

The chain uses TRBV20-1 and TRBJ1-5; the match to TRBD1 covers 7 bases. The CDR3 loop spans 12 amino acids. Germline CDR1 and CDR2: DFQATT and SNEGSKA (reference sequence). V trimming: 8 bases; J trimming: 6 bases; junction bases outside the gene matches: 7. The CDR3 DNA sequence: TGCAGTACTGACCCAGGGGGTCAGCCCCAGCATTTT. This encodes CSTDPGGQPQHF.

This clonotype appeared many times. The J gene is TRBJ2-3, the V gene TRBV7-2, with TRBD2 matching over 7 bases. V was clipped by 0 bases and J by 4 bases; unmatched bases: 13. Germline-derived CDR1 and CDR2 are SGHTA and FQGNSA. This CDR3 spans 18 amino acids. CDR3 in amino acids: CASSLAGGSGRVSDTQYF. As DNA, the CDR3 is TGTGCCAGCAGCTTAGCGGGCGGCTCGGGGAGGGTATCAGATACGCAGTATTTT.

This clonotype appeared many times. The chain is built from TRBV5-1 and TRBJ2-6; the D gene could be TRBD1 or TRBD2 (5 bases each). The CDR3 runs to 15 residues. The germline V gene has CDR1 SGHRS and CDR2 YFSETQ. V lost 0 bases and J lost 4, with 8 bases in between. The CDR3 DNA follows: TGCGCCAGCAGCTTGGGGGGGACCGGGGCCAACGTCCTGACTTTC. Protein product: CASSLGGTGANVLTF.

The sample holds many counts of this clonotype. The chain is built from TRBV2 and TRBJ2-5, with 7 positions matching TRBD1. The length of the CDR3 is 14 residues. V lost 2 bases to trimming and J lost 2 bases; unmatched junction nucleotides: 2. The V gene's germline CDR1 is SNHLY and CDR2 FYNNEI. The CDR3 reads CASSERTGQETQYF. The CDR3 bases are TGTGCCAGCAGTGAACGGACAGGTCAAGAGACCCAGTACTTC.

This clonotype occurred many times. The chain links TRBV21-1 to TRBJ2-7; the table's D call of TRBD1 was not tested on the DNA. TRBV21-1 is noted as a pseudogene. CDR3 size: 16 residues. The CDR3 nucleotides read TGTGCCAGCAGCAAAGGGGGTTCACAGGGGGCTGGGGAGCAGTACTTC. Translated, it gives CASSKGGSQGAGEQYF.

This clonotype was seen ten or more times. CDR3 coding DNA: TGTGCCAGCAGTGATGTAAGGACAGGGGGCGAGGAGCAGTTCTTC. As protein: CASSDVRTGGEEQFF. V is TRBV2 and J is TRBJ2-1; 11 bases align to TRBD1. Germline values: CDR1 SNHLY, CDR2 FYNNEI. V shed 3 bases, J shed 10 bases, and the junction held 8 bases outside the gene matches. This CDR3 is 15 amino acids long. The variable domain in full, completed from reference TRBV2 and TRBJ2-1, reads EPEVTQTPSHQVTQMGQEVILRCVPISNHLYFYWYRQILGQKVEFLVSFYNNEISEKSEIFDDQFSVERPDGSNFTLKIRSTKLEDSAMYFCASSDVRTGGEEQFFGPGTRLTVL.

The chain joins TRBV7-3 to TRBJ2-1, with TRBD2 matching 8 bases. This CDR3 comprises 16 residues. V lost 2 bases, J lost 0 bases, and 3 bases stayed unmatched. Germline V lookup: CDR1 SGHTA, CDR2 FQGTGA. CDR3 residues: CASSLRLAGSYNEQFF. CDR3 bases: TGTGCCAGCAGCTTACGCCTAGCGGGCTCCTACAATGAGCAGTTCTTC.

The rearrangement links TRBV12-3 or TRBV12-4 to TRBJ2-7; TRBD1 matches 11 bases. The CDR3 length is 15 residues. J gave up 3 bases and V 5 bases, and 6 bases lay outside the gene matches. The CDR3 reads CASSVGTGGIYEQYF. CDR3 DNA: TGTGCCAGCAGTGTAGGGACAGGGGGAATCTACGAGCAGTACTTC.